The rows below give T cell receptor beta chains drawn from one sample of a study of cytotoxic CD8 clonotypes in ibrutinib-treated CLL. The data were produced by immunoSEQ multiplex PCR, yet TCRdb's version contains in-frame clones alone and is incomplete. The sample holds some 200,000 clones, over 60% seen once. Sequencing used PBMCs, obtained after 24 months of ibrutinib treatment. The receptors were gathered from a human donor with chronic lymphocytic leukemia. CDR3s leave out the opening cysteine and the closing phenylalanine or tryptophan. Only some rows state a clone size, as once, few, many or a class for expanded clones.

J gene | clone size | V gene | CDR3 protein
TRBJ2-7 | few | TRBV9 | ASSVDFGQAYEQY
TRBJ1-5 | . | TRBV28 | ASSSGEPNQPQH
TRBJ2-7 | . | TRBV5-6 | ASSSRGSSPYEQY
TRBJ1-3 | . | TRBV4-3 | ASSQDPLAGTGNTIY
TRBJ2-7 | . | TRBV30 | AWSVGGIAYEQY
TRBJ1-2 | . | TRBV25-1 | ASRSAGGVRGYT
TRBJ2-1 | . | TRBV6-5 | ASSSPGGYNEQF
TRBJ2-7 | . | TRBV4-3 | ASSQELGLAGVEQY
TRBJ2-3 | few | TRBV5-4 | ASSLPQGDTQY
TRBJ2-2 | . | TRBV5-1 | ASSQFGGRWGTGELF
TRBJ2-3 | once | TRBV30 | AWSTGRTGLAGHTDTQY
TRBJ2-7 | . | TRBV28 | ASRLAGPPYEQY
TRBJ2-7 | . | TRBV15 | ATSRDTRGAEQY
TRBJ2-7 | . | TRBV27 | ASSLVAASYEQY
TRBJ2-2 | . | TRBV5-1 | ASSFGSRTGELF
TRBJ2-7 | . | TRBV30 | AWGRDRGYEQY
TRBJ1-1 | . | TRBV19 | ASSITGAGTEAF
TRBJ2-5 | once | TRBV25-1 | ASAASGRGQETQY
TRBJ1-1 | . | TRBV6-5 | ASRRNTEAF
TRBJ1-2 | few | TRBV5-1 | ASSFSGDVGYGYT
TRBJ2-5 | . | TRBV4-1 | ASSQGTGGRYETQY
TRBJ2-1 | . | TRBV5-1 | ASSLAGVSYNEQF
TRBJ2-2 | . | TRBV7-9 | ASRTFDSDGTGELF
TRBJ2-2 | . | TRBV29-1 | SVEAYPTSGTGELF
TRBJ2-1 | . | TRBV9 | ASSGRLAGDDEQF
TRBJ2-1 | . | TRBV9 | ASSVRLAVGDEQF
TRBJ1-5 | few | TRBV7-2 | ASSWGGNQPQH
TRBJ2-3 | . | TRBV7-8 | ASSLAGTRNTQY
TRBJ2-7 | . | TRBV18 | ASSPAPSGILYEQY
TRBJ2-1 | . | TRBV27 | ASTLGLAGGRSYNEQF
TRBJ1-3 | . | TRBV30 | AWSVKGLLGNTIY
TRBJ1-3 | few | TRBV29-1 | SAGARSGNTIY
TRBJ1-3 | few | TRBV30 | AWSVGTGNTIY
TRBJ2-7 | . | TRBV27 | ASSPGLAEIYEQY
TRBJ2-2 | . | TRBV18 | ASSPLASNTGELF
TRBJ2-1 | . | TRBV5-1 | ASRPGTRFLEQF
TRBJ2-5 | . | TRBV28 | ASSSRNGESQETQY
TRBJ2-7 | few | TRBV2 | ASSEAGDEQY
TRBJ2-1 | . | TRBV7-9 | ASSRKTRGTNEQF
TRBJ2-1 | . | TRBV4-2 | ASSPGLGGAKYNEQF
TRBJ2-7 | . | TRBV7-2 | ASSRSSGLAYEQY
TRBJ2-3 | . | TRBV4-2 | ASSQGSGSLTDTQY
TRBJ2-7 | once | TRBV6-1 | ASTPRGGAYEQY
TRBJ2-7 | . | TRBV10-3 | ATSPNSYEQY
TRBJ1-2 | . | TRBV30 | AWSGPGGVDYGYT
TRBJ2-1 | . | TRBV7-9 | ASRTSGTNIEQF
TRBJ2-7 | once | TRBV27 | ASSWDPSYEQY
TRBJ2-7 | . | TRBV28 | ASSGFRAGEFYEQY